The clone carrying this T cell receptor beta chain was detected many times. Its cognate antigen is unknown. This library used roughly 400 ng RNA and molecular barcoded adaptors spanning alpha/delta and beta/gamma chains. Each CDR3 protein gets one entry after TCRdb re-called the reads with MiXCR. The profile covers about 93,000 distinct CDR3 sequences, with roughly 21% appearing a single time and 10% to 12% taken by the ten largest. This sample stems from a study of read filtering for tumor transcriptome and immune sequencing. Study summary: R-ISS stage counts were eight or nine for I, 15 to 20 for II, 6 or 7 for III.

Study outcomes and limitations: Sorted CD138-negative bone marrow cells were not purified T cells. About 81.9% of IR-seq clonotypes had one read, totaling approximately 4% of reads; RNA-seq: approximately 73% and 42%.

This CDR3 comprises 15 residues. The V gene lost 5 bases and the J gene lost 4 bases, with 17 bases spanning the gap. From germline, CDR1 is SGHTA and CDR2 FQGNSA. This chain connects TRBV7-2 to TRBJ2-5, with D uncertain. This clonotype was obtained from a donor aged 40 or older with multiple myeloma. The sequenced sample was a population of CD138-negative cells sorted from bone marrow. This CDR3 is CASSHYGTLGETQYF. The CDR3 DNA sequence: TGTGCCAGCAGCCATTACGGTACCCTCGGAGAGACCCAGTACTTC.